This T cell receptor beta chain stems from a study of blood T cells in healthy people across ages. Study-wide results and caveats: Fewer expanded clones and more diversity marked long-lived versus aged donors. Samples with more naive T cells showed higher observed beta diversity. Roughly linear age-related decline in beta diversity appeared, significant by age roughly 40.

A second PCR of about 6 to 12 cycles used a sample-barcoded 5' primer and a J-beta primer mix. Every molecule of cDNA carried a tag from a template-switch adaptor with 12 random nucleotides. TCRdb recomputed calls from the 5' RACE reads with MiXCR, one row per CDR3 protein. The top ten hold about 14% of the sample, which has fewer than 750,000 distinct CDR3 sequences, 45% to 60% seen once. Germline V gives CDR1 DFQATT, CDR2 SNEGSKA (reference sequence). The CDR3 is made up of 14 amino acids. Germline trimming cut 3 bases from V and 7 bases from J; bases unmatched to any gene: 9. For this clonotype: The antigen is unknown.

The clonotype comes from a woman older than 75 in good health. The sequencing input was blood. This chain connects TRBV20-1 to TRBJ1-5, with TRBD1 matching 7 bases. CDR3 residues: CSASGEGAVQPQHF. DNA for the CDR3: TGCAGTGCTAGTGGCGAGGGGGCCGTGCAGCCCCAGCATTTT.